These 3 T cell receptor beta chains came from one sample sequenced in a study of beta chain features in type 1 diabetes. Expressed TCRB transcripts were sequenced after all isolated RNA was converted to cDNA. The protocol was immunoSEQ multiplex PCR, while the TCRdb copy is restricted to in-frame clones and leaves out a portion. Counted here are roughly 300,000 clones, 12% to 15% occurring once; the ten biggest clones make up over 5.5%. The sequenced sample consisted of central memory CD4+ T cells from blood. Receptor source: a young man in good health.

The table lists this clone with many counts. The chain is built from TRBV11-2 and TRBJ2-1, with 9 bases matching TRBD2. CDR1 and CDR2 (germline): SGHAT, FQNNGV. This CDR3 is 17 amino acids long. V lost 3 bases to trimming and J lost 1 base; unmatched junction nucleotides: 7. The CDR3 loop reads CASSFRPGLASYNEQFF. DNA of the CDR3: TGTGCCAGCAGCTTTAGGCCGGGACTAGCTTCCTACAATGAGCAGTTCTTC. The full variable domain, rest sourced from reference TRBV11-2 and TRBJ2-1, is EAGVAQSPRYKIIEKRQSVAFWCNPISGHATLYWYQQILGQGPKLLIQFQNNGVVDDSQLPKDRFSAERLKGVDSTLKIQPAKLEDSAVYLCASSFRPGLASYNEQFFGPGTRLTVL.

There are a few counts of this clone. This chain connects TRBV30 to TRBJ1-3, with D hard to call. This CDR3 has 13 residues. Trimming took off 2 bases at V and 0 bases at J, with 5 bases between the two ends. Germline CDR1 and CDR2: GTSNPN and SVGIG (reference sequence). CDR3 loop: CAWSQLSGNTIYF. CDR3 coding DNA: TGTGCCTGGAGTCAACTCTCTGGAAACACCATATATTTT.

This clone was seen only a few times. The genes are TRBV10-3 and TRBJ2-5; 10 bases line up with TRBD2. This CDR3 contains 15 residues. The trim removed 3 bases at V and 5 bases at J, leaving 6 bases unmatched. Germline-derived CDR1 and CDR2 are ENHRY and SYGVKD. The CDR3: CAISDQRGGGETQYF. CDR3 DNA: TGTGCCATCAGTGACCAGCGGGGGGGCGGTGAGACCCAGTACTTC.